This note documents a single TCR beta chain sequence. In the original analysis: Scientists estimated how many nucleated cells there were by amplifying reference gene primers. The table came from immunoSEQ multiplex PCR; TCRdb's copy has only in-frame clones and leaves some out. V and J calls and clone size come straight from that table; D and trimming were deduced from the DNA. The repertoire holds nearly 110,000 clones, with 76% as singletons. The CDR3 runs 14 residues. V gave up 2 bases and J gave up 4 bases; unmatched junction bases: 3. Germline V gene lookup returns CDR1 KGHSY and CDR2 FQNENV. The data belong to a study of blood T cell repertoires in COVID-19.

This TCR was sampled from an elderly man with COVID-19, enrolled during active disease. Sequencing was carried out using peripheral blood. The V gene is TRBV16, the J gene TRBJ2-5; 8 nucleotides match TRBD1. The CDR3 protein is CASSQQGARETQYF. Here the CDR3 DNA reads TGTGCCAGCAGCCAACAGGGGGCACGAGAGACCCAGTACTTC.